A selection of T cell receptor beta chains follows, all from one sample in a study of OX40 agonist ivuxolimab in advanced cancers. The protocol was immunoSEQ multiplex PCR, while the TCRdb copy is restricted to in-frame clones and leaves out a portion. Of about 73,000 clones in the sample, around 89% were seen once. Specimen: CD4+ or CD8+ T cells sorted from blood, collected in a trial of the OX40 agonist ivuxolimab. The receptors here all came from an adult with an advanced solid tumor such as melanoma, head and neck, liver or kidney cancer. Each CDR3 is given with its conserved first and last residue. Fields, in order: V gene, D gene, J gene, clone size, CDR3 protein, CDR3 DNA. D genes are given only for firm matches. Not every row has a clone size; where given, it reads once, few, many or a size class.

v_call: TRBV13; d_call: -; j_call: TRBJ1-1; clone_size: -; cdr3_aa: CASSFGTPNTEAFF; cdr3_nt: TGTGCCAGCAGCTTCGGGACACCTAACACTGAAGCTTTCTTT
v_call: TRBV5-4; d_call: TRBD2; j_call: TRBJ2-3; clone_size: -; cdr3_aa: CASTDRGGNTDTQYF; cdr3_nt: TGTGCCAGCACGGACCGGGGGGGAAACACAGATACGCAGTATTTT
v_call: TRBV6-1; d_call: -; j_call: TRBJ2-7; clone_size: -; cdr3_aa: CASSEARRGLSSYEQYF; cdr3_nt: TGTGCCAGCAGTGAAGCGCGGAGAGGCCTCTCCTCCTACGAGCAGTACTTC
v_call: TRBV29-1; d_call: TRBD2; j_call: TRBJ2-3; clone_size: few; cdr3_aa: CSVDKRGGTDTQYF; cdr3_nt: TGCAGCGTTGATAAGCGGGGAGGGACAGATACGCAGTATTTT
v_call: TRBV5-1; d_call: -; j_call: TRBJ2-5; clone_size: -; cdr3_aa: CASSLVGQVETQYF; cdr3_nt: TGCGCCAGCAGCTTGGTAGGACAAGTCGAGACCCAGTACTTC
v_call: TRBV7-2; d_call: -; j_call: TRBJ1-5; clone_size: -; cdr3_aa: CASSLGREQPQHF; cdr3_nt: TGTGCCAGCAGCTTGGGCCGGGAGCAGCCCCAGCATTTT
v_call: TRBV28; d_call: TRBD2; j_call: TRBJ2-1; clone_size: -; cdr3_aa: CASSSRLAGGRKRSYNEQFF; cdr3_nt: TGTGCCAGCAGTTCCAGACTAGCGGGAGGGCGAAAACGCTCCTACAATGAGCAGTTCTTC
v_call: TRBV5-1; d_call: -; j_call: TRBJ2-7; clone_size: -; cdr3_aa: CASSLGSGSTFPQYF; cdr3_nt: TGCGCCAGCAGCTTGGGGTCCGGGTCCACATTCCCGCAGTACTTC
v_call: TRBV6-5; d_call: -; j_call: TRBJ2-1; clone_size: -; cdr3_aa: CASTGSGYNEQFF; cdr3_nt: TGTGCCAGCACCGGGTCGGGTTACAATGAGCAGTTCTTC
v_call: TRBV4-2; d_call: TRBD2; j_call: TRBJ2-7; clone_size: -; cdr3_aa: CARKREAIYEQYF; cdr3_nt: TGTGCCAGGAAGCGGGAGGCCATCTACGAGCAGTACTTC